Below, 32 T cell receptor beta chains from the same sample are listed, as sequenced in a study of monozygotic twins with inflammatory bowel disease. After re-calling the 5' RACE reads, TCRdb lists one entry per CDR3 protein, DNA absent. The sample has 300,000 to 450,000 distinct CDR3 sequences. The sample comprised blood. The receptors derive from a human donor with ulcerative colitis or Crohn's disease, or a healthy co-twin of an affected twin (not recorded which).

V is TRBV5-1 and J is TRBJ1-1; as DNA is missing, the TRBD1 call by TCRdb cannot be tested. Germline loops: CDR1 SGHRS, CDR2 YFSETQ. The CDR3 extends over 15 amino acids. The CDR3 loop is CASSLDRVGGTEAFF.

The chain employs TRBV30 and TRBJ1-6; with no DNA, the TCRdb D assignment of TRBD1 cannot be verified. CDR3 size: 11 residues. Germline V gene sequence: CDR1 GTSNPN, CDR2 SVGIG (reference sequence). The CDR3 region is CAWSTRRGLHF.

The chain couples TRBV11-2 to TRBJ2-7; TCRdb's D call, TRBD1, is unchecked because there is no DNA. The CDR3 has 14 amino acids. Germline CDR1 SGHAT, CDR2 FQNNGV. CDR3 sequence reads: CASSYNDRFYEQYF.

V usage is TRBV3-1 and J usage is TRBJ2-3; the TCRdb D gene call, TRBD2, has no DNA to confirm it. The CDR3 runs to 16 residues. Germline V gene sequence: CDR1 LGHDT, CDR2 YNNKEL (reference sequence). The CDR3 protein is CASSQPQGALTATQYF.

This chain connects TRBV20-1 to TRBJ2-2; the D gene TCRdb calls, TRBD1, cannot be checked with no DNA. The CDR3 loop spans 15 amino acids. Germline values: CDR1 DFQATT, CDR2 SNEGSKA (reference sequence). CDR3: CSARPPFAGSGELFF.

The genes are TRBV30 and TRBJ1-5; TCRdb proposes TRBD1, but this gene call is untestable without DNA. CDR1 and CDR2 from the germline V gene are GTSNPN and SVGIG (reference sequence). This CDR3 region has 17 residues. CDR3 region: CAWSVSRPRYSNQPQHF. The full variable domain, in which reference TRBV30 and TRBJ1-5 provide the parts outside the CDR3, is SQTIHQWPATLVQPVGSPLSLECTVEGTSNPNLYWYRQAAGRGLQLLFYSVGIGQISSEVPQNLSASRPQDRQFILSSKKLLLSDSGFYLCAWSVSRPRYSNQPQHFGDGTRLSIL.

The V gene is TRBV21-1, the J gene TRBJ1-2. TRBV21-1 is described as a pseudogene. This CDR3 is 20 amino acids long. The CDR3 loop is CASSKAFPCGRRPMATPYFF.

CDR3 sequence: CASSFILGDTNTEAFF. This sequence joins TRBV5-1 and TRBJ1-1; TCRdb returns TRBD1, unconfirmable since there is no DNA. There are 16 residues in the CDR3. The germline V gene encodes CDR1 SGHRS and CDR2 YFSETQ.

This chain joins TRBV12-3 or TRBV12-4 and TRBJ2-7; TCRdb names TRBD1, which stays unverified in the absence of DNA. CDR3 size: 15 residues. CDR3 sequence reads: CASSPQTGVGYEQYF.

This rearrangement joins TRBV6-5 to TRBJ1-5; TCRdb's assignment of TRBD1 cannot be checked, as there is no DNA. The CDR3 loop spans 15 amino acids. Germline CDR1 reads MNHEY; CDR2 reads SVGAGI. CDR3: CASSYSGGRNQPQHF.

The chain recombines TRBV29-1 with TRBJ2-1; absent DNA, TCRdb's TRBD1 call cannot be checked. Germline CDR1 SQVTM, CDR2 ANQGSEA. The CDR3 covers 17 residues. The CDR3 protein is CSVEDPLGRGVYNEQFF.

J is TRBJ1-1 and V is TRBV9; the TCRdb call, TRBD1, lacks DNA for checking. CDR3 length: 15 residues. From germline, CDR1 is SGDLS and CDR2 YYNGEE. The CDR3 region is CASSVADTRNTEAFF.

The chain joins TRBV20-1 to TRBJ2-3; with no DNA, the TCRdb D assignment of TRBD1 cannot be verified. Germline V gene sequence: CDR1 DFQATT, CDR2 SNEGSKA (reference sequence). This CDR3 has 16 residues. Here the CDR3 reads CSASFSLPGVIDTQYF.

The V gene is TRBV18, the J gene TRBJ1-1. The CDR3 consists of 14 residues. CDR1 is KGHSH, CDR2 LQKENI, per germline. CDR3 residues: CASSPPLLNTEAFF.

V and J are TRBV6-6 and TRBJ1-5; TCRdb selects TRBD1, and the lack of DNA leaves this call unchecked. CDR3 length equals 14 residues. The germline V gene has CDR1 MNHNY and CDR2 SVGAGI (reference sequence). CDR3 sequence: CASRLGGTNQPQHF.

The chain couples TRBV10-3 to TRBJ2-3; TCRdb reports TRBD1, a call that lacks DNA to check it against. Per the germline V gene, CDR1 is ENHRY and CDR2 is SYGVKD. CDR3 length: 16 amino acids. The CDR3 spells CAISSWTGQTTDTQYF.

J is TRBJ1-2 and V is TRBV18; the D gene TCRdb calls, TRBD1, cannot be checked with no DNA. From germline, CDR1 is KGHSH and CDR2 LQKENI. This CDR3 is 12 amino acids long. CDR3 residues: CASTPTGTGYTF.

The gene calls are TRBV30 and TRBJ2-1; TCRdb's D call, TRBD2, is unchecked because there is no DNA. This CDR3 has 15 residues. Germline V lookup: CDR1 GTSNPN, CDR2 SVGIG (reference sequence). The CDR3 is CAGERASGGPNEQFF.

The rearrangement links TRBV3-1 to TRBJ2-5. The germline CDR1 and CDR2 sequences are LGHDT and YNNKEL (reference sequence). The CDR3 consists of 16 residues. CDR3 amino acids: CASSQEGLLYQETQYF.

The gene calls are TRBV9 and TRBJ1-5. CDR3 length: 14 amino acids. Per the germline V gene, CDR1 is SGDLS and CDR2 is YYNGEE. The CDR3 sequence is CASSVGVSNQPQHF.

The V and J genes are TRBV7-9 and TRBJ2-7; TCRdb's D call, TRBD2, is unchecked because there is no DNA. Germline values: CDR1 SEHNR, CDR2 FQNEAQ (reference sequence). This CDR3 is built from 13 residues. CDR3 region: CASSYWTSYEQYF.

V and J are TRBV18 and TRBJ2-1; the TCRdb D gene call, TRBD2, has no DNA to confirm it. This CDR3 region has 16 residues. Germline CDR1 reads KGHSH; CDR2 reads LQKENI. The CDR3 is CASSQQGVGSYNEQFF.

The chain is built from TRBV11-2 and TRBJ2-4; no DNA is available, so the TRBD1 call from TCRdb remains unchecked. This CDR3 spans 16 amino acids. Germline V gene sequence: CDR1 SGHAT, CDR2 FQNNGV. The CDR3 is CASSLDSDSAKNIQYF.

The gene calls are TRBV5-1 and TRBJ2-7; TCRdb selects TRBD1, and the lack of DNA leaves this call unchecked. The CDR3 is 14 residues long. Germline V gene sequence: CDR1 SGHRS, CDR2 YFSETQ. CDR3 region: CASSFHLQGNEQYF.

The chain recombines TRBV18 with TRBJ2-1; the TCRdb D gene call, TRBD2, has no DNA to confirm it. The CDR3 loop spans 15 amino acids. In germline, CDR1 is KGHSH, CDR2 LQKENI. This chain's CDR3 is CASSEIAGPYNEQFF.

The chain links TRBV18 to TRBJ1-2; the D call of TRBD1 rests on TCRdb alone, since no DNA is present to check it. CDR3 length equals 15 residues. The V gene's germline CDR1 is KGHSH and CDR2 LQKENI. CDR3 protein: CASSPPSQAAYGYTF. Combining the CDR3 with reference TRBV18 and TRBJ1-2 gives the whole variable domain NAGVMQNPRHLVRRRGQEARLRCSPMKGHSHVYWYRQLPEEGLKFMVYLQKENIIDESGMPKERFSAEFPKEGPSILRIQQVVRGDSAAYFCASSPPSQAAYGYTFGSGTRLTVV.

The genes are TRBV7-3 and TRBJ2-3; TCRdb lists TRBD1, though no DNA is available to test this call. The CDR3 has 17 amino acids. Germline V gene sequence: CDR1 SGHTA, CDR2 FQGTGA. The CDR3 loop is CASSLVGTGARTDTQYF.

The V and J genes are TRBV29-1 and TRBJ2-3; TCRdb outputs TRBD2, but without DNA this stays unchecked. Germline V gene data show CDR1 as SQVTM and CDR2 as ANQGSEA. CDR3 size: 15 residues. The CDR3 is CSVDALAGGTDTQYF.

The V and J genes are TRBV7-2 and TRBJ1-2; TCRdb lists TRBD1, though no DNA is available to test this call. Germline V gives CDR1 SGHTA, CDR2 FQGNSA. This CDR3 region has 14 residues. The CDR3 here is CASSVTRGTYGYTF.

CDR3 sequence reads: CASSQGFFFGYEQYF. V is TRBV3-1 and J is TRBJ2-7. Germline CDR1 is LGHDT and CDR2 is YNNKEL (reference sequence). This CDR3 contains 15 residues.

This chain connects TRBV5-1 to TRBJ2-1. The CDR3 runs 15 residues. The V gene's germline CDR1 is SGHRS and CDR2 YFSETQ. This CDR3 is CASSDPGGSYNEQFF.

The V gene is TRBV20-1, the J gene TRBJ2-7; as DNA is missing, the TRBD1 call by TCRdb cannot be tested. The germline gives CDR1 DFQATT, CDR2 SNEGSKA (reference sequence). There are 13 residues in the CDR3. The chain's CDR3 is CSARGDRVYEQYF.